A selection of T cell receptor beta chains follows, all from one sample in a study of shared clonotypes between healthy human individuals. Some clones are missing from TCRdb's copy, which holds only in-frame ones; the method was immunoSEQ multiplex PCR. There are under 1,900,000 clones in the sample; 98% to 99% occur only once, and about 0.34% lies in the top ten. The material sequenced was naive CD4+ T cells sorted from blood. The origin of the receptors is a man younger than 40 in good health. Both conserved end residues are part of each CDR3. D genes are given only for firm matches. For some rows the clone size is stated as once, few or many, or as a class when expanded; others skip it.

abundance	d_gene	j_gene	v_gene	CDR3aa	CDR3nt
.	.	TRBJ2-3	TRBV5-4	CASSSIAVLGDTQYF	TGTGCCAGCAGCTCGATAGCGGTACTTGGGGATACGCAGTATTTT
once	.	TRBJ2-1	TRBV11-2	CASSLVGGTYNEQFF	TGTGCCAGCAGCTTAGTTGGGGGAACGTACAATGAGCAGTTCTTC
once	.	TRBJ2-3	TRBV6-6	CASSYDGRGAGQYF	TGTGCCAGCAGTTACGACGGGAGAGGGGCGGGGCAGTATTTT
.	TRBD2	TRBJ2-7	TRBV4-2	CASSLRTSGGTGYEQYF	TGTGCCAGCAGCCTTCGGACTAGCGGGGGAACGGGTTACGAGCAGTACTTC
.	.	TRBJ2-3	TRBV2	CASSGLGSTDTQYF	TGTGCCAGCAGTGGCCTAGGATCCACAGATACGCAGTATTTT
.	.	TRBJ2-1	TRBV15	CATSRGGSYNEQFF	TGTGCCACCAGCAGAGGCGGTTCCTACAATGAGCAGTTCTTC
.	TRBD1	TRBJ1-3	TRBV6-1	CASSGQGDTIYF	TGTGCCAGCTCCGGACAGGGAGACACCATATATTTT
.	.	TRBJ2-1	TRBV2	CASSGGTYNEQFF	TGTGCCAGCAGTGGAGGGACCTACAATGAGCAGTTCTTC
.	TRBD1	TRBJ2-7	TRBV7-9	CASSLDHRGSYEQYF	TGTGCCAGCAGCTTAGATCACAGGGGATCCTACGAGCAGTACTTC
.	TRBD1	TRBJ2-2	TRBV7-2	CASSREGQGALGNTGELFF	TGTGCCAGCAGCCGGGAGGGACAGGGGGCTTTAGGAAACACCGGGGAGCTGTTTTTT
.	TRBD1	TRBJ1-2	TRBV5-6	CASSLVPGQHGYTF	TGTGCCAGCAGCTTGGTCCCGGGACAGCATGGCTACACCTTC
once	.	TRBJ1-2	TRBV9	CASSVAGANYGYTF	TGTGCCAGCAGCGTAGCAGGGGCGAACTATGGCTACACCTTC
.	TRBD2	TRBJ2-7	TRBV11-2	CASSPQGLAGIYEQYF	TGTGCCAGCAGCCCGCAAGGACTAGCGGGTATATACGAGCAGTACTTC
.	.	TRBJ2-1	TRBV7-8	CASSLLRIWDNEQFF	TGTGCCAGCAGCTTATTACGGATCTGGGACAATGAGCAGTTCTTC
.	.	TRBJ1-5	TRBV6-1	CASSDRGNRPQHF	TGTGCCAGCAGTGACCGGGGCAATCGGCCCCAGCATTTT
.	TRBD2	TRBJ2-1	TRBV28	CASRGMEAGGPGEQFF	TGTGCCAGCAGGGGTATGGAAGCGGGAGGGCCGGGTGAGCAGTTCTTC
.	TRBD1	TRBJ1-5	TRBV5-4	CASSHQGGISNQPQHF	TGTGCCAGCAGCCATCAGGGGGGAATTAGCAATCAGCCCCAGCATTTT
.	TRBD1	TRBJ2-7	TRBV28	CASSFTWGQSSYEQYF	TGTGCCAGCAGTTTCACATGGGGACAGAGCTCCTACGAGCAGTACTTC
.	.	TRBJ2-5	TRBV5-1	CASSRSGDRQETQYF	TGCGCCAGCAGCCGGTCCGGCGACAGGCAAGAGACCCAGTACTTC
.	TRBD2	TRBJ2-5	TRBV5-4	CASSLWGGSETQYF	TGTGCCAGCAGCTTGTGGGGGGGGTCAGAGACCCAGTACTTC
.	TRBD2	TRBJ2-7	TRBV28	CASSLQAGTYEQYF	TGTGCCAGCAGTTTGCAAGCGGGAACCTACGAGCAGTACTTC
.	TRBD2	TRBJ2-1	TRBV5-1	CASSLRLAGGVSTYNEQFF	TGCGCCAGCAGCTTGAGATTGGCGGGAGGGGTTAGTACCTACAATGAGCAGTTCTTC
.	.	TRBJ2-3	TRBV14	CASSYQMAGLFGDTQYF	TGTGCCAGCAGTTATCAGATGGCGGGACTGTTTGGAGATACGCAGTATTTT
.	.	TRBJ1-1	TRBV5-1	CASSLGLGIEAFF	TGCGCCAGCAGCTTGGGCCTGGGGATTGAAGCTTTCTTT
.	TRBD2	TRBJ2-3	TRBV11-2	CASSLVLAGTTDTQYF	TGTGCCAGCAGCTTAGTACTAGCGGGGACCACAGATACGCAGTATTTT
.	.	TRBJ2-1	TRBV9	CASSPLDPLIKGDEQFF	TGTGCCAGCAGCCCCTTAGACCCCCTCATAAAGGGCGATGAGCAGTTCTTC
.	.	TRBJ2-5	TRBV9	CASSAIGGRTTETQYF	TGTGCCAGCAGCGCGATAGGAGGTCGAACCACCGAGACCCAGTACTTC
.	.	TRBJ2-2	TRBV11-3	CASSLDLAGDTGELFF	TGTGCCAGCAGCTTAGATCTCGCCGGGGACACCGGGGAGCTGTTTTTT
once	.	TRBJ1-2	TRBV7-9	CASSLASPLAGYTF	TGTGCCAGCAGCCTAGCGAGTCCCCTTGCTGGCTACACCTTC
.	.	TRBJ1-4	TRBV30	CAWSVRTAEKLFF	TGTGCCTGGAGTGTAAGGACAGCTGAAAAACTGTTTTTT
.	.	TRBJ2-5	TRBV5-5	CASSRGLLMAAETQYF	TGTGCCAGCAGCCGAGGGCTCTTAATGGCCGCCGAGACCCAGTACTTC
.	.	TRBJ2-2	TRBV11-2	CASSRGSHTGELFF	TGTGCCAGCAGCCGGGGCAGTCACACCGGGGAGCTGTTTTTT
once	.	TRBJ2-2	TRBV5-1	CASSFGATGELFF	TGCGCCAGCAGCTTCGGGGCCACCGGGGAGCTGTTTTTT